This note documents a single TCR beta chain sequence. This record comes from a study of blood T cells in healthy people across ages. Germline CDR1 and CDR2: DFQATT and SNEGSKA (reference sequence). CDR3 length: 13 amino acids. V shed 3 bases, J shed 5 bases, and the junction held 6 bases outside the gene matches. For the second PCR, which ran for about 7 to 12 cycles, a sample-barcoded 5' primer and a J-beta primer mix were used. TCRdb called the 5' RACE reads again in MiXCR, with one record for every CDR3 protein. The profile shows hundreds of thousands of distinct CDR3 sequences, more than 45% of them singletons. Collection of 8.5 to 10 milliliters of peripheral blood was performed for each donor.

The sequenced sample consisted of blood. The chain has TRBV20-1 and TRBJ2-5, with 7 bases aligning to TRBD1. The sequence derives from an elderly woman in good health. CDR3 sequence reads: CSASPGGLETQYF. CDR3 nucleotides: TGCAGTGCTAGCCCAGGGGGTTTGGAGACCCAGTACTTC.